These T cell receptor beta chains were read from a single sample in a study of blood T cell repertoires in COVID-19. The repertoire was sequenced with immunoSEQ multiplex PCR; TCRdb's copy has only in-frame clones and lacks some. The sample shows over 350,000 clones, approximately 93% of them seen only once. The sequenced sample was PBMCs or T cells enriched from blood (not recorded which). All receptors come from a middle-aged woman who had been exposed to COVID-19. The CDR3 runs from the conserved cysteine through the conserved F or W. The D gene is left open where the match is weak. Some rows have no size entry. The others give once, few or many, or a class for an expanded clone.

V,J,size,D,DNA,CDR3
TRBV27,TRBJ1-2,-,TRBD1,TGTGCCAGCAGTTTAGGGACAGGGTTTAACTATGGCTACACCTTC,CASSLGTGFNYGYTF
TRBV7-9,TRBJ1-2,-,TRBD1,TGTGCCAGCAGCCTGACAGGGGGCAACTATGGCTACACCTTC,CASSLTGGNYGYTF
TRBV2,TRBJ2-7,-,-,TGTGCCAGCAAAAGGGGAAGATTTGAGTGGTACTTC,CASKRGRFEWYF
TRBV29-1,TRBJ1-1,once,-,TGCAGCGGGAAAGGGGGCACTGAAGCTTTCTTT,CSGKGGTEAFF
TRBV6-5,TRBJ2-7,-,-,TGTGCCAGCAGATCGGGACACGGAGGCGCCTACGAGCAGTACTTC,CASRSGHGGAYEQYF
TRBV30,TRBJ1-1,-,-,TGTGCCTGGAGGGACAGTCGGGACACTGAAGCTTTCTTT,CAWRDSRDTEAFF
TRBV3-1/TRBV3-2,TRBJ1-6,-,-,TGTGCCAGCAGTCCGACAGGTCGGTCACCCCTCCACTTT,CASSPTGRSPLHF
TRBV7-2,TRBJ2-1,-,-,TGTGCCAGCAGCGAACAGCCTTACAATGAGCAGTTCTTC,CASSEQPYNEQFF
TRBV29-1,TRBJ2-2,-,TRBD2,TGCAGCGTTCTAGCGGGAGGGGAGCTGTTTTTT,CSVLAGGELFF
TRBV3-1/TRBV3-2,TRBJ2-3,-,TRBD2,TGTGCCAGCAGCCAAGGGACTAGCGGGAGAACAGATACGCAGTATTTT,CASSQGTSGRTDTQYF
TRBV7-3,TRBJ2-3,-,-,TGTGCCAGCAGCTTAAGAAGAGGAGATACGCAGTATTTT,CASSLRRGDTQYF
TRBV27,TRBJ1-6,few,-,TGTGCCAGCAGGGGAGGTCTCGATAATTCACCCCTCCACTTT,CASRGGLDNSPLHF